The rows below give T cell receptor beta chains drawn from one sample of a study of CD8+ T cells in alopecia areata. Sequencing used immunoSEQ multiplex PCR; TCRdb keeps in-frame clones, though not all of them. Of 150,000 or so clones listed, around 55% are singletons. Sequenced input: CD4+ T cells sorted from blood. These TCRs come from a human donor in good health. The conserved cysteine and the conserved F or W are not part of the CDR3 here.

len	v_gene	j_gene	CDR3aa
12	TRBV30	TRBJ2-5	AWAGLGVEETQY
17	TRBV5-4	TRBJ2-5	ASSRPPGQGGPLGETQY
12	TRBV18	TRBJ1-2	ASSPSGGAERYT
8	TRBV25-1	TRBJ2-5	ASSDGTQY
13	TRBV15	TRBJ2-7	ATSMRTSGSYEQY
13	TRBV29-1	TRBJ2-3	SVLPSGRARDTQY
12	TRBV19	TRBJ2-7	ASSIAGAPGEQY
9	TRBV29-1	TRBJ1-2	SVGEGYGYT
12	TRBV27	TRBJ2-2	ASSLWQNTGELF
13	TRBV5-5	TRBJ2-1	ASSLVGSSYNEQF
11	TRBV29-1	TRBJ1-1	SAHRGLNTEAF
16	TRBV4-1	TRBJ2-5	ASSQGRISGTFGETQY
11	TRBV27	TRBJ1-2	ASSPQVNYGYT
11	TRBV29-1	TRBJ1-1	SVKQGGNTEAF
11	TRBV30	TRBJ1-2	AWSRGLSYGYT
13	TRBV28	TRBJ1-4	ASSTTWEDNEKLF
14	TRBV9	TRBJ2-1	ASSRFTGGSYNEQF
12	TRBV7-2	TRBJ1-1	ASSARTGFTEAF
14	TRBV6-5	TRBJ2-7	ASSWGLAGRSYEQY
12	TRBV9	TRBJ2-1	ASSQGNRGNEQF
12	TRBV13	TRBJ2-1	ASSFRRGGYEQF
14	TRBV28	TRBJ2-3	ASSYTGGWGADTQY
9	TRBV29-1	TRBJ2-3	SVEGGDTQY
16	TRBV6-1	TRBJ2-1	ASSDPRGGRRSGDEQF
10	TRBV30	TRBJ2-2	AWSNVGGELF
12	TRBV27	TRBJ2-1	ASSGVRGNNEQF
14	TRBV5-1	TRBJ2-2	ASSLEGPRGAGELF
10	TRBV5-4	TRBJ2-2	ASSRTAGELF
9	TRBV7-9	TRBJ1-2	ASSGEQGAT
12	TRBV6-1	TRBJ2-7	ASSPDWSSYEQY
11	TRBV29-1	TRBJ2-7	SVEDRGGHEQY
12	TRBV7-8	TRBJ2-7	ASSLEGWEDEQY
12	TRBV5-1	TRBJ2-7	ASSSGQVVYEQY